Presented here are 29 T cell receptor beta chains from one specimen sequenced in a study of blood T cell repertoires in COVID-19. Measured with immunoSEQ multiplex PCR; TCRdb has only the in-frame clones, and not every one. This table has about 140,000 clones, about three quarters appearing once. The material sequenced was peripheral blood. These receptors all stem from a woman between 50 and 59 years old with active or convalescent COVID-19.

The chain couples TRBV6-2 or TRBV6-3 to TRBJ2-7; D may be TRBD2 (6 bases). Germline V CDR1 and CDR2: MNHEY, SVGEGT. Trimming pared 5 bases from V and 4 bases from J, leaving 18 bases between. This CDR3 spans 15 amino acids. The CDR3 coding sequence is TGTGCCAGCAGTCCCGGGGGATCCCCAGGATACGAGCAGTACTTC. This codes for CASSPGGSPGYEQYF.

The chain recombines TRBV27 with TRBJ2-7, with 10 bases lining up with TRBD2. V was clipped by 3 bases and J by 2 bases; unmatched bases: 7. CDR1 is MNHEY and CDR2 is SMNVEV in the germline V gene (reference sequence). There are 16 residues in the CDR3. The CDR3 region is CASSFSGLADTYEQYF. In DNA form, the CDR3 reads TGTGCCAGCAGTTTTTCCGGACTAGCGGATACCTACGAGCAGTACTTC.

The chain joins TRBV11-2 to TRBJ2-2; TRBD1 matches at 7 bases. The CDR3 extends over 16 amino acids. The germline gives CDR1 SGHAT, CDR2 FQNNGV. The V and J ends lost 5 bases and 4 bases, in that order; junction bases with no gene match: 10. CDR3 in amino acids: CASSPAGTAFTGELFF. In DNA, the CDR3 is TGTGCCAGCAGCCCCGCCGGGACAGCCTTCACCGGGGAGCTGTTTTTT.

V and J are TRBV6-1 and TRBJ1-6; D is perhaps TRBD1 (5 bases). Germline CDR1 is MNHNS and CDR2 is SASEGT. V shed 3 bases and J shed 7 bases, with 13 bases lying between them. The CDR3 runs 15 residues. The CDR3 nucleotides are TGTGCCAGCAGTGATGTAGGGGCGGGGAATTCACCCCTCCACTTT. It specifies CASSDVGAGNSPLHF.

The chain combines TRBV30 with TRBJ1-5; D remains ambiguous. CDR1 and CDR2 (germline): GTSNPN, SVGIG (reference sequence). The V and J ends lost 0 bases and 4 bases respectively, with 16 bases between them. The CDR3 extends over 16 amino acids. For the CDR3, the DNA is TGTGCCTGGAGTGTAGCGTATGACGGGAAGAATCAGCCCCAGCATTTT. Amino acids: CAWSVAYDGKNQPQHF.

This chain uses TRBV7-9 with TRBJ2-7; tentatively, D is TRBD2 (5 bases). The germline V gene encodes CDR1 SEHNR and CDR2 FQNEAQ (reference sequence). The CDR3 has 12 residues. Trimming stripped 5 bases from V and 4 bases from J, with 9 bases between. The CDR3 nucleotides read TGTGCCAGCAGCGCAACGGGGTACGAGCAGTACTTC. This encodes CASSATGYEQYF.

The chain is built from TRBV11-2 and TRBJ2-7; D is undetermined. V lost 3 bases to trimming and J lost 5 bases, with 5 bases between them. This CDR3 has 11 residues. Per germline, CDR1 SGHAT and CDR2 FQNNGV. CDR3 protein: CASSFGDEQYF. The CDR3 DNA is TGTGCCAGCAGCTTCGGAGACGAGCAGTACTTC. Based on the CDR3 plus reference TRBV11-2 and TRBJ2-7, the full variable domain is EAGVAQSPRYKIIEKRQSVAFWCNPISGHATLYWYQQILGQGPKLLIQFQNNGVVDDSQLPKDRFSAERLKGVDSTLKIQPAKLEDSAVYLCASSFGDEQYFGPGTRLTVT.

The rearrangement joins TRBV28 to TRBJ1-1; 11 bases are a match to TRBD1. CDR1 is MDHEN and CDR2 is SYDVKM in the germline V gene. The CDR3 contains 14 residues. The V segment lost 6 bases and the J segment 6 bases; nucleotides outside the gene matches: 6. As DNA, the CDR3 is TGTGCCAGCAGGGGACAGGGGGACTACGCTGAAGCTTTCTTT. It yields the protein CASRGQGDYAEAFF.

This sequence joins TRBV7-9 and TRBJ2-5; a possible D gene is TRBD1 (6 bases). The length of the CDR3 is 13 residues. Germline V gives CDR1 SEHNR, CDR2 FQNEAQ (reference sequence). V shed 2 bases and J shed 4 bases, with 8 bases lying between them. The CDR3 DNA reads TGTGCCAGCAGCTTACAGGGGAGAGAGACCCAGTACTTC. Translation: CASSLQGRETQYF.

The V gene is TRBV19, the J gene TRBJ2-3; D possibly corresponds to TRBD1 (6 bases). Per the germline V gene, CDR1 is LNHDA and CDR2 is SQIVND (reference sequence). The CDR3 spans 17 residues. Trimming shortened V by 5 bases and J by 2 bases, and 20 bases separated the two germline ends. The CDR3 here is CASSPNPWTATTDTQYF. The CDR3, as DNA: TGTGCCAGTAGTCCTAACCCCTGGACAGCTACCACAGATACGCAGTATTTT.

This clone was observed a few times. The genes are TRBV5-6 and TRBJ1-6, with TRBD1 as a possible D gene (5 bases). V was cut by 4 bases and J by 7 bases, with 18 bases left in between. The CDR3 loop spans 16 amino acids. Germline-derived CDR1 and CDR2 are SGHDT and YYEEEE. The CDR3 protein is CASSPSGGAQNSPLHF. In DNA, the CDR3 is TGTGCCAGCAGCCCCTCTGGAGGGGCCCAAAATTCACCCCTCCACTTT.

The genes are TRBV19 and TRBJ2-4; D gene ambiguous. Germline values: CDR1 LNHDA, CDR2 SQIVND (reference sequence). The CDR3 runs to 16 residues. Between the trimmed V and J ends, which lost 5 bases and 0 bases, there was a span of 14 bases. CDR3 coding DNA: TGTGCCAGTAGTTCTAAGAGTACCTTAGCCAAAAACATTCAGTACTTC. This translates into CASSSKSTLAKNIQYF.

V usage is TRBV28 and J usage is TRBJ1-5; possibly TRBD1 for D (6 bases). V lost 5 bases to trimming and J lost 3 bases, with 17 bases between them. The CDR3 spans 16 residues. CDR1 is MDHEN and CDR2 is SYDVKM in the germline V gene. CDR3 loop: CASSTYRVFNNQPQHF. The DNA for the CDR3 is TGTGCCAGCAGTACATACAGGGTTTTCAACAATCAGCCCCAGCATTTT.

This clone was recorded a few times. This chain joins TRBV24-1 and TRBJ2-3; D perhaps matches TRBD1 (6 bases). The CDR3 runs 16 residues. Trimming shortened V by 1 base and J by 1 base, and 11 bases separated the two germline ends. The V gene's germline CDR1 is KGHDR and CDR2 SFDVKD. The CDR3 DNA sequence: TGTGCCACCAGTGATTTCCGTAGGACAGGCACAGATACGCAGTATTTT. Its protein is CATSDFRRTGTDTQYF.

This clone was detected only a few times. This chain joins TRBV21-1 and TRBJ2-1; TRBD2, the table's D call, lacks a check against the DNA. TRBV21-1 is recorded as a pseudogene. This CDR3 contains 17 residues. The CDR3 DNA reads TGTGCCAGCAGCAAAGGGGAGGGACTATCAACGTCCAATGAGCAGTTCTTC. Translated: CASSKGEGLSTSNEQFF.

The V and J genes are TRBV21-1 and TRBJ2-1; TRBD2 reflects the table's D call only, with no check against the DNA. TRBV21-1 is recorded as a pseudogene. This CDR3 is built from 18 residues. Written as DNA, the CDR3 is TGTGCCAGCAGCAAAGCGCAAGAGGGGCGGGGACCTTACAATGAGCAGTTCTTC. It specifies CASSKAQEGRGPYNEQFF.

J is TRBJ1-1 and V is TRBV28; 9 positions match TRBD1. V was clipped by 5 bases and J by 11 bases; unmatched bases: 21. This CDR3 comprises 17 residues. The V gene's germline CDR1 is MDHEN and CDR2 SYDVKM. CDR3 amino acids: CASSPQGAGKSRRVAFF. CDR3 nucleotide sequence: TGTGCCAGCAGTCCACAGGGGGCGGGAAAGAGTCGGCGCGTGGCTTTCTTT.

J is TRBJ2-6 and V is TRBV5-1; tentative D call: TRBD1 (6 bases). CDR3 length equals 16 residues. Germline V gene data show CDR1 as SGHRS and CDR2 as YFSETQ. Trimming took 2 bases from V and 1 from J, leaving 10 bases between them. The CDR3 DNA reads TGCGCCAGCAGCTTACAGGGTTTTTCTGGGGCCAACGTCCTGACTTTC. Protein product: CASSLQGFSGANVLTF.

This sequence joins TRBV7-2 and TRBJ2-3; TRBD2 matches at 9 bases. J gave up 8 bases and V 2 bases, and 8 bases lay outside the gene matches. Germline values: CDR1 SGHTA, CDR2 FQGNSA. The CDR3 is made up of 15 amino acids. The CDR3 here is CASSLNAGGATTQYF. The CDR3 DNA follows: TGTGCCAGCAGCTTAAATGCGGGGGGGGCAACTACGCAGTATTTT.

The J gene is TRBJ2-7, the V gene TRBV5-6, with D maybe TRBD2 (6 bases). Germline values: CDR1 SGHDT, CDR2 YYEEEE. Trimming left V 4 bases short and J 3 bases short, with 26 bases between. The CDR3 contains 18 residues. CDR3 protein: CASSGVVEEGKVRYEQYF. The CDR3 bases are TGTGCCAGCAGCGGGGTGGTAGAGGAGGGTAAGGTACGCTACGAGCAGTACTTC.

The gene calls are TRBV6-5 and TRBJ2-2; 7 nucleotides align to TRBD1. Germline CDR1 is MNHEY and CDR2 is SVGAGI. Trimming at V came to 6 bases and at J to 4 bases, leaving 8 bases not matched to a gene. This CDR3 spans 15 amino acids. The chain's CDR3 is CASRVQGLGTGELFF. The DNA for the CDR3 is TGTGCCAGCAGGGTACAGGGGTTGGGCACCGGGGAGCTGTTTTTT.

The chain employs TRBV21-1 and TRBJ1-6. TRBV21-1 is recorded as a pseudogene. The CDR3 length is 16 residues. This CDR3 reads CASSKGPRTGDTPLHF. CDR3 DNA sequence: TGTGCCAGCAGCAAAGGGCCCCGGACGGGAGATACACCCCTCCACTTT.

This sequence joins TRBV28 and TRBJ2-1; D gene uncertain. Per germline, CDR1 MDHEN and CDR2 SYDVKM. The CDR3 runs 13 residues. Trimming left V 3 bases short and J 9 bases short, with 12 bases between. Here the CDR3 DNA reads TGTGCCAGCAGTTTCCGGGTTTATGTTGAGCAGTTCTTC. Translating it yields CASSFRVYVEQFF.

CDR3 amino acids: CASSQEGGAYEQYF. CDR3 nucleotides: TGCGCCAGCAGCCAAGAAGGGGGCGCCTACGAGCAGTACTTC. This chain uses TRBV4-1 with TRBJ2-7; TRBD1 aligns across 7 bases. CDR3 size: 14 residues. Germline V lookup: CDR1 MGHRA, CDR2 YSYEKL. The V and J ends lost 0 bases and 2 bases, in that order; junction bases with no gene match: 1.

The CDR3: CATRQEDTEAFF. CDR3 bases: TGCGCCACCCGACAGGAGGACACTGAAGCTTTCTTT. This chain joins TRBV5-1 and TRBJ1-1; D is possibly TRBD1 (6 bases). Trimming stripped 9 bases from V and 3 bases from J, with 12 bases between. This CDR3 is built from 12 residues. CDR1 is SGHRS and CDR2 is YFSETQ in the germline V gene.

V usage is TRBV19 and J usage is TRBJ2-2; maybe TRBD2 (6 bases). The CDR3 totals 15 residues. CDR1 and CDR2 (germline): LNHDA, SQIVND (reference sequence). V was clipped by 4 bases and J by 0 bases, with 9 bases between them. CDR3: CASSKRATNTGELFF. DNA of the CDR3: TGTGCCAGTAGTAAGCGGGCGACGAACACCGGGGAGCTGTTTTTT.

The chain recombines TRBV6-2 or TRBV6-3 with TRBJ1-5, with D tentatively TRBD1 (6 bases). Germline V gene sequence: CDR1 MNHEY, CDR2 SVGEGT. Deletions cut 6 bases from V and 1 base from J, with 16 bases between. The CDR3 spans 16 residues. The CDR3, as DNA: TGTGCCAGCAGCCGCAGGGGTAGTGGGAGCAATCAGCCCCAGCATTTT. Protein sequence: CASSRRGSGSNQPQHF.

This chain connects TRBV28 to TRBJ2-7; a weak D match, TRBD2 (5 bases). Germline V CDR1 and CDR2: MDHEN, SYDVKM. The CDR3 has 12 residues. V was trimmed by 6 bases and J by 4 bases, leaving 10 bases between them. CDR3: CASSTRRYEQYF. For the CDR3, the DNA is TGTGCCAGCAGCACCCGGAGGTACGAGCAGTACTTC.

V usage is TRBV18 and J usage is TRBJ2-5; D possibly corresponds to TRBD2 (5 bases). CDR3 length: 14 residues. Germline loops: CDR1 KGHSH, CDR2 LQKENI. V lost 6 bases to trimming and J lost 2 bases, with 13 bases between them. As DNA, the CDR3 is TGTGCCAGCTCCATCTCCCGGGGACAAGAGACCCAGTACTTC. It codes for CASSISRGQETQYF.